These 32 T cell receptor beta chains were sequenced from one sample in a study of blood T cell repertoires in COVID-19. Here immunoSEQ multiplex PCR was the method, and the copy in TCRdb shows in-frame clones only, minus some. The data hold more than 65,000 clones, with roughly 91% observed a single time. Sequenced: peripheral blood. The receptors originated from a man aged 45 to 65 with active COVID-19.

For the CDR3, the DNA is TGTGCCAGCACCCGGTGGGACAGGGACATCACAGATACGCAGTATTTT. This gives the protein CASTRWDRDITDTQYF. V usage is TRBV9 and J usage is TRBJ2-3, with TRBD1 matching over 9 bases. The CDR3 has 16 residues. J lost 2 bases, V lost 6 bases, and 10 bases had no gene match. CDR1 is SGDLS, CDR2 YYNGEE, per germline.

The CDR3 spells CASSLGGQGRGAGNTIYF. The CDR3, as DNA: TGTGCCAGCAGCTTAGGAGGACAGGGTCGGGGAGCTGGAAACACCATATATTTT. This chain connects TRBV11-3 to TRBJ1-3; 8 bases align to TRBD1. The CDR3 consists of 18 residues. Trimming cost V 1 base and J 2 bases; bases outside gene matches: 10. Germline assignment: CDR1 SGHNT and CDR2 YENEEA.

This clone was observed a few times. The V and J genes are TRBV7-2 and TRBJ2-6, with a tentative D call TRBD2 (6 bases). The CDR3 is 18 amino acids. In germline, CDR1 is SGHTA, CDR2 FQGNSA. V lost 5 bases and J lost 0, with 17 bases in between. CDR3 residues: CASSPRAGLISGANVLTF. The CDR3 coding sequence is TGTGCCAGCAGCCCCCGGGCGGGGCTTATCTCTGGGGCCAACGTCCTGACTTTC.

The V call is TRBV5-1, the J call TRBJ2-1; D uncertain. Per the germline V gene, CDR1 is SGHRS and CDR2 is YFSETQ. V was cut by 3 bases and J by 5 bases, with 6 bases left in between. The CDR3 extends over 12 amino acids. The chain's CDR3 is CASSSSDNEQFF. CDR3 nucleotide sequence: TGCGCCAGCAGCTCTTCGGACAATGAGCAGTTCTTC.

The chain is built from TRBV4-3 and TRBJ1-6; tentative D call: TRBD1 (6 bases). The V gene's germline CDR1 is LGHNA and CDR2 YSLEER. The CDR3 has 15 amino acids. The V and J ends lost 1 base and 7 bases respectively, with 11 bases between them. In DNA form, the CDR3 reads TGCGCCAGCAGCCAAGTTAGCACAGGGAATTCACCCCTCCACTTT. Translating it yields CASSQVSTGNSPLHF.

With regard to this clone: One end of the junction is discordant with germline, which a read error may explain. This rearrangement joins TRBV9 to TRBJ2-6; 8 nucleotides line up with TRBD1. Germline V gives CDR1 SGDLS, CDR2 YYNGEE. The CDR3 sequence is 20 residues long. For the CDR3, the DNA is TGTGCCAGCAGCCGTGATCATCCGGGACAGGTCCCCTCTGGGGCTAACGTCCTGACTTTC. Protein: CASSRDHPGQVPSGANVLTF.

The rearrangement links TRBV27 to TRBJ1-5; the match to TRBD1 covers 7 bases. The CDR3 consists of 14 residues. CDR1 MNHEY and CDR2 SMNVEV come from the germline V gene (reference sequence). The ends lost 0 bases at V and 5 bases at J; junction bases unmatched: 1. CDR3 amino acids: CASSLSQGDQPQHF. The CDR3 DNA is TGTGCCAGCAGTTTATCCCAGGGGGATCAGCCCCAGCATTTT.

The V gene is TRBV7-2, the J gene TRBJ2-1; 9 bases align to TRBD2. Germline V gives CDR1 SGHTA, CDR2 FQGNSA. V was clipped by 5 bases and J by 6 bases; unmatched bases: 11. The length of the CDR3 is 16 residues. CDR3 bases: TGTGCCAGCAGCCTCTCGGGTAGCGGGAGACGCAATGAGCAGTTCTTC. Protein product: CASSLSGSGRRNEQFF.

This chain connects TRBV28 to TRBJ2-7, with TRBD1 identical over 9 bases. In germline, CDR1 is MDHEN, CDR2 SYDVKM. V shed 1 base, J shed 5 bases, and the junction held 3 bases outside the gene matches. CDR3 size: 14 residues. The chain's CDR3 is CASSLYGDRDEQYF. DNA for the CDR3: TGTGCCAGCAGTTTATATGGGGACAGGGACGAGCAGTACTTC.

This chain connects TRBV2 to TRBJ1-3; D ambiguous. There are 11 residues in the CDR3. The V end lost 8 bases, the J end lost 4 bases, and 6 bases lay between the germline ends. Per germline, CDR1 SNHLY and CDR2 FYNNEI. CDR3 in amino acids: CASGLGNTIYF. DNA of the CDR3: TGTGCCAGCGGCTTGGGAAACACCATATATTTT.

The rearrangement uses TRBV6-2 or TRBV6-3 and TRBJ1-1, with a tentative D call TRBD1 (6 bases). Trimming pared 6 bases from V and 1 base from J, leaving 18 bases between. The CDR3 is 16 residues long. CDR1 and CDR2 (germline): MNHEY, SVGEGT. CDR3 coding DNA: TGTGCCAGCAGCCCAGGGACAATTCGACGGAACACTGAAGCTTTCTTT. Translation gives CASSPGTIRRNTEAFF.

V usage is TRBV3-1 (or the pseudogene TRBV3-2) and J usage is TRBJ2-4, with a possible D match to TRBD1 (5 bases). The ends were cut back, 5 bases at V and 8 bases at J, with 16 bases in the middle. This CDR3 has 14 residues. Germline CDR1 is LGHDT and CDR2 is YNNKEL (reference sequence). The CDR3 region is CASSDGALGDIQYF. CDR3 sequence (DNA): TGTGCCAGCAGCGATGGGGCCCTAGGGGACATTCAGTACTTC.

The V call is TRBV19, the J call TRBJ1-5; possible D gene TRBD1, 6 bases. Germline V gene sequence: CDR1 LNHDA, CDR2 SQIVND (reference sequence). The germline V and J ends were trimmed by 4 bases and 5 bases, with 12 bases remaining between them. CDR3 size: 14 residues. CDR3 region: CASSTHRADQPQHF. CDR3 coding DNA: TGTGCCAGTAGTACCCACAGGGCCGATCAGCCCCAGCATTTT.

The chain has TRBV27 and TRBJ2-2, with D possibly matching TRBD1 (5 bases). The V gene lost 4 bases and the J gene lost 4 bases, with 13 bases spanning the gap. The CDR3 runs to 15 residues. CDR1 and CDR2 from the germline V gene are MNHEY and SMNVEV (reference sequence). The DNA for the CDR3 is TGTGCCAGCAGTTCTCACACAGGTGGCACCGGGGAGCTGTTTTTT. This encodes CASSSHTGGTGELFF.

V usage is TRBV28 and J usage is TRBJ1-2; D not certain. The length of the CDR3 is 11 residues. Germline CDR1 MDHEN, CDR2 SYDVKM. The ends were cut back, 4 bases at V and 4 bases at J, with 4 bases in the middle. The CDR3 reads CASSSSYGYTF. CDR3 sequence (DNA): TGTGCCAGCAGTTCCTCCTATGGCTACACCTTC.

The chain joins TRBV2 to TRBJ1-5; no reliable D call. Germline V gene data show CDR1 as SNHLY and CDR2 as FYNNEI. The CDR3 totals 11 residues. Trimming left V 6 bases short and J 4 bases short, with 4 bases between. CDR3 sequence: CASSMNQPQHF. Written as DNA, the CDR3 is TGTGCCAGCAGCATGAATCAGCCCCAGCATTTT.

The chain carries TRBV7-9 and TRBJ1-1, with TRBD1 as a possible D gene (6 bases). The CDR3 covers 18 residues. The ends were cut back, 5 bases at V and 7 bases at J, with 29 bases in the middle. CDR1 and CDR2 from the germline V gene are SEHNR and FQNEAQ (reference sequence). This chain's CDR3 is CASSPGTHTGRLDIEAFF. The CDR3 DNA sequence: TGTGCCAGCAGCCCAGGCACTCATACAGGGCGCCTGGATATTGAAGCTTTCTTT.

This chain joins TRBV6-1 and TRBJ2-3, with 7 bases fitting TRBD2. The CDR3 extends over 15 amino acids. Germline CDR1 MNHNS, CDR2 SASEGT. The V and J ends lost 2 bases and 3 bases, in that order; junction bases with no gene match: 5. CDR3 residues: CASSESRGETDTQYF. The CDR3, as DNA: TGTGCCAGCAGTGAAAGTCGGGGGGAAACAGATACGCAGTATTTT.

This chain links TRBV18 with TRBJ1-2; 12 bases align to TRBD1. Looked up from germline, CDR1 is KGHSH and CDR2 is LQKENI. The CDR3 totals 15 residues. J lost 3 bases, V lost 6 bases, and 5 bases had no gene match. This CDR3 reads CASSGTGGVDYGYTF. CDR3 sequence (DNA): TGTGCCAGCTCCGGGACAGGGGGCGTTGACTATGGCTACACCTTC. The complete variable domain, with remaining parts taken from reference TRBV18 and TRBJ1-2, reads NAGVMQNPRHLVRRRGQEARLRCSPMKGHSHVYWYRQLPEEGLKFMVYLQKENIIDESGMPKERFSAEFPKEGPSILRIQQVVRGDSAAYFCASSGTGGVDYGYTFGSGTRLTVV.

This clone has only a few counts. The V gene is TRBV27, the J gene TRBJ2-3; D unresolved. The CDR3 runs to 15 residues. V gave up 3 bases and J gave up 3 bases, with 13 bases separating them. Germline V gene sequence: CDR1 MNHEY, CDR2 SMNVEV (reference sequence). DNA for the CDR3: TGTGCCAGCAGTTTTTCGCACCCCACAACAGATACGCAGTATTTT. Translated: CASSFSHPTTDTQYF.

The rearrangement uses TRBV7-2 and TRBJ1-1; D not resolved. The V gene's germline CDR1 is SGHTA and CDR2 FQGNSA. Trimming shortened V by 1 base and J by 4 bases, and 7 bases separated the two germline ends. This CDR3 contains 13 residues. Here the CDR3 DNA reads TGTGCCAGCAGCTTAGTTAGTGGCACTGAAGCTTTCTTT. It is translated as CASSLVSGTEAFF.

The chain uses TRBV9 and TRBJ1-6; TRBD1 agrees at 8 bases. CDR3 length: 15 amino acids. V shed 3 bases, J shed 3 bases, and the junction held 2 bases outside the gene matches. Looked up from germline, CDR1 is SGDLS and CDR2 is YYNGEE. The CDR3 DNA sequence: TGTGCCAGCAGCGCGACAGGGGACTATAATTCACCCCTCCACTTT. Its translation is CASSATGDYNSPLHF.

CDR3 nucleotide sequence: TGTGCCAGCTCACCTCGGCCGACAGTTCCCGACTTTACCCACTATGGCTACACCTTC. This translates into CASSPRPTVPDFTHYGYTF. The chain links TRBV18 to TRBJ1-2; perhaps TRBD1 as D (5 bases). V dropped 3 bases and J dropped 3 bases, with 26 bases sitting between them. This CDR3 spans 19 amino acids. Germline loops: CDR1 KGHSH, CDR2 LQKENI.

This rearrangement joins TRBV9 to TRBJ2-4; 8 bases fit TRBD1. The CDR3 has 17 amino acids. The germline CDR1 and CDR2 sequences are SGDLS and YYNGEE. J lost 1 base, V lost 3 bases, and 9 bases had no gene match. CDR3 DNA sequence: TGTGCCAGCAGCGCCCTCGGACAGGGCCAGGCCAAAAACATTCAGTACTTC. It is translated as CASSALGQGQAKNIQYF.

The J gene is TRBJ1-1, the V gene TRBV28, with D hard to call. Trimming shortened V by 4 bases and J by 5 bases, and 8 bases separated the two germline ends. The CDR3 runs 12 residues. In germline, CDR1 is MDHEN, CDR2 SYDVKM. CDR3 sequence: CASSSARTEAFF. DNA of the CDR3: TGTGCCAGCAGTTCTGCGCGGACTGAAGCTTTCTTT.

This clone was counted a single time. The genes are TRBV6-5 and TRBJ2-7, with 9 positions matching TRBD1. J gave up 2 bases and V 6 bases, and 5 bases lay outside the gene matches. CDR1 is MNHEY and CDR2 is SVGAGI in the germline V gene. The CDR3 is 14 amino acids. Here the CDR3 DNA reads TGTGCCAGCAGCCCGGGACAGGGCACCTACGAGCAGTACTTC. It translates to CASSPGQGTYEQYF.

The chain employs TRBV5-4 and TRBJ2-7, with TRBD2 matching 14 bases. Germline V gene lookup returns CDR1 SGHNT and CDR2 YYREEE (reference sequence). Trimming took 4 bases from V and 3 from J; bases not matched to a gene: 6. CDR3 length equals 16 residues. The CDR3 here is CASSQMTSGRDYEQYF. CDR3 DNA sequence: TGTGCCAGCAGCCAGATGACTAGCGGGAGGGACTACGAGCAGTACTTC. Looking up the rest from reference TRBV5-4 and TRBJ2-7 gives the full variable domain: ETGVTQSPTHLIKTRGQQVTLRCSSQSGHNTVSWYQQALGQGPQFIFQYYREEENGRGNFPPRFSGLQFPNYSSELNVNALELDDSALYLCASSQMTSGRDYEQYFGPGTRLTVT.

The genes are TRBV19 and TRBJ1-3; D gene ambiguous. The CDR3 is 14 residues long. V was cut by 1 base and J by 2 bases, with 6 bases left in between. Germline V gene data show CDR1 as LNHDA and CDR2 as SQIVND (reference sequence). The CDR3 region has the DNA TGTGCCAGTAGTATAGGCGGAGCTGGAAACACCATATATTTT. Amino acid sequence: CASSIGGAGNTIYF.

The chain carries TRBV5-8 and TRBJ1-2; D is possibly TRBD1 (5 bases). Trimming shortened V by 6 bases and J by 6 bases, and 18 bases separated the two germline ends. Germline values: CDR1 SGHTS, CDR2 YDEGEE. The CDR3 is 14 residues long. DNA of the CDR3: TGTGCCAGCATCCACTTAGGGGCGATCAATGGCTACACCTTC. As protein: CASIHLGAINGYTF.

V and J are TRBV5-1 and TRBJ2-6; weak D call: TRBD1 (6 bases). CDR3 length: 17 residues. Germline values: CDR1 SGHRS, CDR2 YFSETQ. V was cut by 1 base and J by 1 base, with 12 bases left in between. Here the CDR3 reads CASSLSIQGSGANVLTF. CDR3 sequence (DNA): TGCGCCAGCAGCTTGTCGATCCAGGGGTCTGGGGCCAACGTCCTGACTTTC.

This chain links TRBV5-4 with TRBJ1-2; 7 bases align to TRBD1. J was trimmed by 7 bases and V by 0 bases; bases with no gene match: 6. This CDR3 contains 14 residues. Germline lookup yields CDR1 SGHNT and CDR2 YYREEE (reference sequence). CDR3 region: CASSLGGTVRGYTF. CDR3 DNA: TGTGCCAGCAGCTTGGGTGGGACAGTCCGTGGCTACACCTTC.

In DNA, the CDR3 is TGCGCCAGCAGCCAAGGTCACTCTAGAGGTACTGGCTACACCTTC. Translated: CASSQGHSRGTGYTF. The V call is TRBV4-1, the J call TRBJ1-2; D is uncertain. CDR3 length: 15 amino acids. The germline V gene encodes CDR1 MGHRA and CDR2 YSYEKL. V was clipped by 1 base and J by 7 bases, with 16 bases between them.